This passage covers 12 T cell receptor beta chains from one sample sequenced in a study of blood T cell repertoires in COVID-19. Method: immunoSEQ multiplex PCR; TCRdb's copy keeps in-frame clones and lacks some. The data hold approximately 150,000 clones, with about three quarters observed a single time. Sample: peripheral blood. These receptors were taken from a man in his forties or fifties with acute or convalescent COVID-19.

The V call is TRBV20-1, the J call TRBJ1-4; 8 bases line up with TRBD1. V was clipped by 3 bases and J by 8 bases; unmatched bases: 11. The CDR3 loop spans 15 amino acids. Germline CDR1 and CDR2: DFQATT and SNEGSKA (reference sequence). The CDR3 DNA sequence: TGCAGTGCTAGTCAACAGGGGGTACAAGCGGAAAAACTGTTTTTT. Amino acids: CSASQQGVQAEKLFF.

A note on this clone: This sample includes further DNA sequences coding for the same CDR3. The chain combines TRBV6-5 with TRBJ1-4; no firm D call. The V gene's germline CDR1 is MNHEY and CDR2 SVGAGI. This CDR3 spans 13 amino acids. The germline V and J ends were trimmed by 7 bases and 0 bases, with 6 bases remaining between them. CDR3 sequence: CASKRATNEKLFF. For the CDR3, the DNA is TGTGCCAGCAAGAGGGCAACTAATGAAAAACTGTTTTTT.

V gene TRBV3-1 (or the pseudogene TRBV3-2) combines with J gene TRBJ1-2; no reliable D call. The V gene's germline CDR1 is LGHDT and CDR2 YNNKEL (reference sequence). The CDR3 consists of 15 residues. The V and J ends lost 1 base and 4 bases respectively, with 13 bases between them. CDR3 in DNA: TGTGCCAGCAGCCAAGCCCCCACCAGGCCCTATGGCTACACCTTC. It translates to CASSQAPTRPYGYTF.

This rearrangement joins TRBV9 to TRBJ2-7; tentative D call: TRBD1 (5 bases). CDR3 length: 13 residues. The V gene lost 0 bases and the J gene lost 6 bases, with 10 bases spanning the gap. Germline lookup yields CDR1 SGDLS and CDR2 YYNGEE. CDR3 residues: CASSVVSGREQYF. The CDR3 DNA follows: TGTGCCAGCAGCGTAGTCTCAGGGCGCGAGCAGTACTTC.

This chain links TRBV5-4 with TRBJ1-5; tentatively, D is TRBD1 (5 bases). Trimming pared 3 bases from V and 4 bases from J, leaving 17 bases between. Germline V lookup: CDR1 SGHNT, CDR2 YYREEE (reference sequence). The CDR3 spans 16 residues. The chain's CDR3 is CASSYGGDWGNQPQHF. For the CDR3, the DNA is TGTGCCAGCAGCTACGGGGGGGATTGGGGGAATCAGCCCCAGCATTTT.

This chain connects TRBV11-2 to TRBJ2-1; 9 nucleotides agree with TRBD1. Trimming at V came to 7 bases and at J to 5 bases, leaving 3 bases not matched to a gene. Germline values: CDR1 SGHAT, CDR2 FQNNGV. The CDR3 sequence is 13 residues long. The CDR3 DNA reads TGTGCCAGCACCGGGACAGGGAACAATGAGCAGTTCTTC. It codes for CASTGTGNNEQFF.

The chain carries TRBV4-1 and TRBJ1-2; 7 nucleotides align to TRBD1. Germline loops: CDR1 MGHRA, CDR2 YSYEKL. The CDR3 runs to 17 residues. The J segment lost 4 bases and the V segment lost 0 bases, leaving 11 bases of the junction unmatched. The CDR3 protein is CASSQEGMAGQIYGYTF. The DNA of the CDR3 is TGCGCCAGCAGCCAAGAAGGAATGGCGGGACAGATCTATGGCTACACCTTC.

The chain is built from TRBV7-8 and TRBJ2-3, with TRBD2 matching over 14 bases. Germline loops: CDR1 SGHVS, CDR2 FQNEAQ. The ends lost 4 bases at V and 3 bases at J; junction bases unmatched: 9. There are 18 residues in the CDR3. The CDR3 is CASSSTIRTSGGTDTQYF. CDR3 nucleotide sequence: TGTGCCAGCAGCTCAACGATTAGGACTAGCGGGGGGACAGATACGCAGTATTTT.

The chain uses TRBV6-5 and TRBJ1-1; TRBD1 might be the D (5 bases). The CDR3 contains 13 residues. Germline V gene data show CDR1 as MNHEY and CDR2 as SVGAGI. V was clipped by 10 bases and J by 2 bases, with 14 bases between them. CDR3 sequence: CATSPGGNTEAFF. In DNA form, the CDR3 reads TGTGCCACCTCCCCGGGGGGTAACACTGAAGCTTTCTTT.

A few counts support this clone. The V call is TRBV19, the J call TRBJ2-1; a possible D gene is TRBD2 (6 bases). This CDR3 is 13 amino acids long. Germline-derived CDR1 and CDR2 are LNHDA and SQIVND (reference sequence). The ends were cut back, 5 bases at V and 12 bases at J, with 17 bases in the middle. This CDR3 is CASSVGGGPGQFF. For the CDR3, the DNA is TGTGCCAGTAGTGTGGGAGGAGGCCCGGGGCAGTTCTTC.

The chain uses TRBV18 and TRBJ2-7, with TRBD1 identical over 7 bases. From germline, CDR1 is KGHSH and CDR2 LQKENI. The CDR3 sequence is 11 residues long. Trimming removed 6 bases from V and 10 bases from J; junction bases left unmatched: 6. The CDR3 reads CASSPDREQYF. The CDR3 DNA is TGTGCCAGCTCTCCTGACAGGGAACAGTACTTC.

The rearrangement uses TRBV5-5 and TRBJ2-5; D is perhaps TRBD1 (6 bases). CDR1 is SGHKS, CDR2 YYEKEE, per germline (reference sequence). The CDR3 extends over 16 amino acids. Trimming took off 1 base at V and 5 bases at J, with 18 bases between the two ends. CDR3 nucleotide sequence: TGTGCCAGCAGCTTGACAGGGACCACCAAGGGGGAGACCCAGTACTTC. This encodes CASSLTGTTKGETQYF.